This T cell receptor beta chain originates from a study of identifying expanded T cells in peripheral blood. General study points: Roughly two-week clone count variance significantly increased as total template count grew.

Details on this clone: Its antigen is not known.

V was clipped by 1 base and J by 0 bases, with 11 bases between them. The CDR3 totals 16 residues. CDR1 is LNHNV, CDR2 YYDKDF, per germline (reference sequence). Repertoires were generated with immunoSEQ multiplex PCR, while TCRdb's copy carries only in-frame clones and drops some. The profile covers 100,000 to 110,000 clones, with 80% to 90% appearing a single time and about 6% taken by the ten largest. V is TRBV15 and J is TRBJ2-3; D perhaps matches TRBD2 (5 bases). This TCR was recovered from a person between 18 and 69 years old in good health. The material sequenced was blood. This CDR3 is CATSRVLGGSTDTQYF. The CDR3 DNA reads TGTGCCACCAGCAGAGTTCTAGGCGGGAGCACAGATACGCAGTATTTT.